A single TCR beta chain is shown here with its context. Each gene name is a mouse one. The sequenced fragment ends 1 residue before the CDR3 boundary, so the rest is inferred from the germline J gene. Germline trimming cut 2 bases from V and 4 bases from J; bases unmatched to any gene: 3. The CDR3 spans 14 residues. Per the germline V gene, CDR1 is NNHNN and CDR2 is SYGAGS (reference sequence). The record originates from a study of tissue T cells after allogeneic stem cell transplantation. Libraries were prepared by immunoSEQ multiplex PCR; TCRdb keeps only in-frame clonotypes and omits some of them. The sample shows about 2,300 clones, under 75% of them seen only once.

The J gene is TRBJ2-7, the V gene TRBV13-2, with TRBD2 matching 10 bases. The TCR originated in a female BALB/c mouse in good health. This mouse strain has H2-d as its MHC haplotype. The sequencing input was gut tissue. CDR3: CASGELGGAYEQYF. CDR3 bases read: TGTGCCAGCGGTGAACTGGGGGGGGCGTATGAACAGTAC.